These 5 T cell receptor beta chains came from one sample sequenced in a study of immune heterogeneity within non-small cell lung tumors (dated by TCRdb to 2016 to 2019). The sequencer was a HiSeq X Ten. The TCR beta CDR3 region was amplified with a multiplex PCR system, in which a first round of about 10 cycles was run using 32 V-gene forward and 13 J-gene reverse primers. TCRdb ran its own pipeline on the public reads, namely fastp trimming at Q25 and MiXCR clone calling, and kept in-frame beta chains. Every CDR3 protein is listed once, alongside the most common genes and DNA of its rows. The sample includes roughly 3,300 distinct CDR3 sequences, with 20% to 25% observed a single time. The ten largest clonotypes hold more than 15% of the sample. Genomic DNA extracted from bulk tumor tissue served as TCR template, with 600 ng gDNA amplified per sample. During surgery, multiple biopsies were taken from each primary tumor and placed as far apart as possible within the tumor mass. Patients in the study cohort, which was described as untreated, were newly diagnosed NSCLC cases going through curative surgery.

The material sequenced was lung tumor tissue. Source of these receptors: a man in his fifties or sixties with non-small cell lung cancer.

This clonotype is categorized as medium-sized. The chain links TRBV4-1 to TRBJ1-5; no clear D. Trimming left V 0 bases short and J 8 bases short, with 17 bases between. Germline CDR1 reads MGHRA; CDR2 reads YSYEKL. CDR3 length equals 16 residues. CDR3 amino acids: CASSQEPGLGNKPQHF. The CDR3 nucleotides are TGCGCCAGCAGCCAAGAACCCGGCCTGGGGAATAAGCCCCAGCATTTT.

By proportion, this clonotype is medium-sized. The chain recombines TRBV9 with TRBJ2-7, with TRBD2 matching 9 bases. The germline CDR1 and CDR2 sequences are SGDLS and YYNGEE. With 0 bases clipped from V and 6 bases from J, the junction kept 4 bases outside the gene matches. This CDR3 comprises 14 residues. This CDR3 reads CASSVETSGREQYF. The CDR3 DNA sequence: TGTGCCAGCAGCGTAGAGACTAGCGGCCGCGAGCAGTACTTC. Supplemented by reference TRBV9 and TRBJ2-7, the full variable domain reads DSGVTQTPKHLITATGQRVTLRCSPRSGDLSVYWYQQSLDQGLQFLIQYYNGEERAKGNILERFSAQQFPDLHSELNLSSLELGDSALYFCASSVETSGREQYFGPGTRLTVT.

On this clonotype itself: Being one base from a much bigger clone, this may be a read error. The CDR3 DNA reads TGCAGTGCCCGGGGTGTTGGGGGATGGGTGGCGGGAGAAGGCACAGATACGCAGTATTTT. It is translated as CSARGVGGWVAGEGTDTQYF. The chain links TRBV20-1 to TRBJ2-3; TRBD2 agrees at 7 bases. The CDR3 loop spans 20 amino acids. Trimming cost V 6 bases and J 1 base; bases outside gene matches: 25. CDR1 DFQATT and CDR2 SNEGSKA come from the germline V gene (reference sequence).

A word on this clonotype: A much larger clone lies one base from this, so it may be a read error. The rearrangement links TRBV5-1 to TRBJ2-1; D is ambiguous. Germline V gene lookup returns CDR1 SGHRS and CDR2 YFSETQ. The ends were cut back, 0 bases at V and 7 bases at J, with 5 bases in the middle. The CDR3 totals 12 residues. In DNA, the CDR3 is TGCGCCAGCAGCTTGGAAGTGAATGAGCAGTTCTTC. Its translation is CASSLEVNEQFF.

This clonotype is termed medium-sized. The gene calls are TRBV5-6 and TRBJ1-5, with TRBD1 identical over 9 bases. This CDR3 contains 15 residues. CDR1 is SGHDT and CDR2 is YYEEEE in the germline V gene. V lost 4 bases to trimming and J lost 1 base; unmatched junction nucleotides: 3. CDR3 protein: CASSPGTGSNQPQHF. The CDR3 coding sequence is TGTGCCAGCAGCCCAGGGACAGGGAGCAATCAGCCCCAGCATTTT.